The rows below give T cell receptor beta chains drawn from one sample of a study of Ad26.COV2.S vaccination and SARS-CoV-2 variants. Assay used: immunoSEQ multiplex PCR; TCRdb lists only in-frame clones, some missing. In the table there are 410,000 or so clones, 92% of which are singletons. The sequencing here drew on peripheral blood, taken in a trial of Ad26.COV2.S vaccine versus placebo. These TCRs come from a person aged 18-60 years who received the Ad26.COV2.S COVID-19 vaccine or a placebo. CDR3s include the opening cysteine and the closing phenylalanine or tryptophan. The D gene is left open where the match is weak. Rows give clone size only sometimes, using once, few, many, or a class for an expanded clone.

v_call,d_call,j_call,clone_size,cdr3_nt,cdr3_aa
TRBV4-1,-,TRBJ2-7,-,TGCGCCAGCAGCCAAGTTAGGCTAGGGGAGCAGTACTTC,CASSQVRLGEQYF
TRBV3-1/TRBV3-2,TRBD2,TRBJ2-6,-,TGTGCCAGCAGCCAAGAGCCAGCGGGGACCTACAGCTCTGGGGCCAACGTCCTGACTTTC,CASSQEPAGTYSSGANVLTF
TRBV2,TRBD1,TRBJ1-4,-,TGTGCCAGCAGTGACAGGGGGGTTGCAACTAATGAAAAACTGTTTTTT,CASSDRGVATNEKLFF
TRBV7-9,TRBD1,TRBJ1-4,-,TGTGCCGTCGATGTCGATACAGCTTCTGGGACAGTTAATGAAAAACTGTTTTTT,CAVDVDTASGTVNEKLFF
TRBV7-2,-,TRBJ1-3,-,TGTGCCAGCAGCCTCGACAGGCCCTCTGGAAACACCATATATTTT,CASSLDRPSGNTIYF
TRBV5-1,-,TRBJ2-7,once,TGCGCCAGCAGCGGGGTTGGCGACAGCTCCTACGAGCAGTACTTC,CASSGVGDSSYEQYF
TRBV5-8,-,TRBJ2-1,-,TGTGCCAGCACCTTTACGAGCTCCTACAATGAGCAGTTCTTC,CASTFTSSYNEQFF
TRBV14,-,TRBJ2-1,-,TGTGCCAGCAGCCTTACCAGCTCCTACAATGAGCAGTTCTTC,CASSLTSSYNEQFF
TRBV5-1,TRBD2,TRBJ2-7,-,TGCGCCAGCAGCTTTCTCGCGGGGGGTCTTGGCGAGCAGTACTTC,CASSFLAGGLGEQYF
TRBV5-6,-,TRBJ1-3,-,TGTGCCAGCAGCTTGGTTAGCTCTGGAAACACCATATATTTT,CASSLVSSGNTIYF
TRBV28,-,TRBJ2-1,-,TGTGCCAGCAGCCGTAGGGGGGCTAGCTACAATGAGCAGTTCTTC,CASSRRGASYNEQFF
TRBV5-1,-,TRBJ2-3,-,TGCGCCAGCAGCTTGCCCGCGGTTGGAGGGCGGGTGACAGATACGCAGTATTTT,CASSLPAVGGRVTDTQYF
TRBV7-9,TRBD2,TRBJ2-5,-,TGTGCCAGCAGCACCCCGACTAGCGGGGGGGAGACCCAGTACTTC,CASSTPTSGGETQYF
TRBV6-1,-,TRBJ1-2,-,TGTGCCAGCAGTGAAAGGTTTCAGCCCGTGACAGCCTATGGCTACACCTTC,CASSERFQPVTAYGYTF
TRBV7-8,-,TRBJ2-1,-,TGTGCCAGCAGCTTAGCGGGGGGGCCATACAATGAGCAGTTCTTC,CASSLAGGPYNEQFF
TRBV5-4,-,TRBJ1-2,-,TGTGCCAGCAGCCCAACACTTCAGGGGAGGTATGGCTACACCTTC,CASSPTLQGRYGYTF
TRBV30,-,TRBJ2-1,-,TGTGCCTGGAGTCCGACGGGGAATGAGCAGTTCTTC,CAWSPTGNEQFF
TRBV19,TRBD1,TRBJ1-1,-,TGTGCCAGTAGTTGGGGGGACAGTAGAAGGACTGAAGCTTTCTTT,CASSWGDSRRTEAFF
TRBV6-2/TRBV6-3,-,TRBJ2-3,-,TGTGCCAGCAGTTATGGTGCGAGCACCACAGATACGCAGTATTTT,CASSYGASTTDTQYF
TRBV30,TRBD1,TRBJ2-7,-,TGTGCCTGGCGCCCAGGGGGTACCTACGAGCAGTACTTC,CAWRPGGTYEQYF
TRBV7-9,-,TRBJ1-2,-,TGTGCCAGCAGCTTAACGGGGGATGGCTACACCTTC,CASSLTGDGYTF
TRBV5-4,TRBD1,TRBJ2-3,-,TGTGCCAGCAGCCCCGGGACAGGGGATCCAGATACGCAGTATTTT,CASSPGTGDPDTQYF
TRBV3-1/TRBV3-2,-,TRBJ2-1,-,TGTGCCAGCAGCCCCCAGGGGAGGGCGAAGCATGAGCAGTTCTTC,CASSPQGRAKHEQFF
TRBV27,-,TRBJ2-7,-,TGTGCCAGCTCCGGTGGGAGCTCCTACGAGCAGTACTTC,CASSGGSSYEQYF
TRBV27,TRBD1,TRBJ1-4,-,TGTGCCAGCAGTTACACCTGGGGACAGGTTGGGGAAAAACTGTTTTTT,CASSYTWGQVGEKLFF
TRBV27,TRBD2,TRBJ2-1,-,TGTGCCAGCAGTCGAACTAGCGGGGGCTCCTACAATGAGCAGTTCTTC,CASSRTSGGSYNEQFF
TRBV28,-,TRBJ2-7,-,TGTGCCAGCAGCTCATCATACGAGCAGTACTTC,CASSSSYEQYF
TRBV19,-,TRBJ1-2,-,TGTGCCAGTAGTATGGGACACCTTCCATACCCCCCCTATGGCTACACCTTC,CASSMGHLPYPPYGYTF
TRBV4-2,TRBD1,TRBJ2-1,-,TGTGCCAGCAGCCAAGATCCTAGGACAGGGGGCCGATACTCTTACAATGAGCAGTTCTTC,CASSQDPRTGGRYSYNEQFF
TRBV28,TRBD2,TRBJ2-3,-,TGTGCCAGCAGTCCACGAGGGGAGGGTAGCACAGATACGCAGTATTTT,CASSPRGEGSTDTQYF
TRBV4-3,-,TRBJ1-5,-,TGCGCCAGCAGCCAAGACCGCAATCAGCCCCAGCATTTT,CASSQDRNQPQHF
TRBV18,-,TRBJ2-7,-,TGTGCCAGCTCACCACTTGACACAATCCTCGAGCAGTACTTC,CASSPLDTILEQYF
TRBV2,-,TRBJ2-4,-,TGTGCCAGCAGTGACCCTCTAAGACACAAAAACATTCAGTACTTC,CASSDPLRHKNIQYF
TRBV7-2,TRBD2,TRBJ2-7,-,TGTGCCAGCGGAGCGGGGGGGCCAACGGCCGAGCAGTACTTC,CASGAGGPTAEQYF
TRBV14,-,TRBJ1-1,-,TGTGCCAGCAGCCAAGGCACCACAGAAGCTTTCTTT,CASSQGTTEAFF
TRBV7-6,TRBD1,TRBJ1-1,-,TGTGCCAGCAGCTTAGCGGGACAGGGGAACACTGAAGCTTTCTTT,CASSLAGQGNTEAFF
TRBV6-6,-,TRBJ2-3,once,TGTGCCAGCAGTTACGCAGGGGCTCACACAGATACGCAGTATTTT,CASSYAGAHTDTQYF
TRBV28,TRBD1,TRBJ2-5,-,TGTGCCAGCAACGGACAGGGGGAAGAGACCCAGTACTTC,CASNGQGEETQYF
TRBV9,TRBD1,TRBJ1-3,-,TGTGCCAGCAGCGCCCAGGGACAGTTAAGCTCTGGAAACACCATATATTTT,CASSAQGQLSSGNTIYF
TRBV6-5,TRBD1,TRBJ1-5,-,TGTGCCAGCACCAGAGGGGGACAGGGCGGCCAGCCCCAGCATTTT,CASTRGGQGGQPQHF
TRBV5-1,-,TRBJ2-7,-,TGCGCCAGCAGCGATTCGGGGGCCACCTACGAGCAGTACTTC,CASSDSGATYEQYF
TRBV2,TRBD1,TRBJ2-1,once,TGTGCCAGCAGATGGGACAGGGGAGCTTACAACAATGAGCAGTTCTTC,CASRWDRGAYNNEQFF
TRBV28,TRBD2,TRBJ2-1,-,TGTGCCAGCAGTTCACCTCCGAGCGGGGGTGCTGTTGAGCAGTTCTTC,CASSSPPSGGAVEQFF
TRBV18,-,TRBJ1-1,-,TGTGCCAGTCAATCGGACAGGAACACTGAAGCTTTCTTT,CASQSDRNTEAFF
TRBV9,-,TRBJ1-1,-,TGTGCCAGCAGCGAACGGTCGGGCTTCAACACTGAAGCTTTCTTT,CASSERSGFNTEAFF
TRBV28,-,TRBJ1-5,-,TGTGCCAGCAGTTTTAGGCAGGGGAACAGGCAGCCCCAGCATTTT,CASSFRQGNRQPQHF
TRBV6-5,TRBD1,TRBJ1-2,-,TGTGCCAGTGGCAGTCGGGGACAGCTATATGGCTACACCTTC,CASGSRGQLYGYTF
TRBV9,-,TRBJ1-4,-,TGTGCCAGCAGCGTAGGCCGGACAACTAATGAAAAACTGTTTTTT,CASSVGRTTNEKLFF
TRBV19,-,TRBJ2-3,-,TGTGCCAGTAGTATTGGCAGCCTTCAATCCACAGATACGCAGTATTTT,CASSIGSLQSTDTQYF
TRBV7-9,-,TRBJ2-2,-,TGTGCCAGCAGCTTAATAGGAGGCACCAACACCGGGGAGCTGTTTTTT,CASSLIGGTNTGELFF
TRBV4-3,TRBD1,TRBJ2-5,once,TGCGCCAGCAGCCAAGATGGGACAGGGCGTTTGGAGACCCAGTACTTC,CASSQDGTGRLETQYF
TRBV27,TRBD1,TRBJ1-4,-,TGTGCCAGCAGTTTCCAGAGAAGACAGGGGGTACGTGAAAAACTGTTTTTT,CASSFQRRQGVREKLFF